Described below is a single T cell receptor (beta chain) sequence and its context. Its target is not known. These data come from a study of T cell responses to AZD1222 COVID-19 vaccine. Regarding the study as a whole: Mostly white British, mostly female donors; authors suggested clonal diversity may be underestimated. The CD4 TCRs associated with vaccination extended across spike and predominated at 160-218 and 743-854.

Clones were sequenced by immunoSEQ multiplex PCR, and TCRdb holds only the in-frame ones, with some missing. The repertoire consists of roughly 160,000 clones, with 90% to 95% occurring once and the leading ten covering 1.3%. The CDR3 has 14 residues. Trimming took 6 bases from V and 8 from J, leaving 17 bases between them. From germline, CDR1 is MNHEY and CDR2 SVGAGI. The chain links TRBV6-5 to TRBJ2-1; tentatively, D is TRBD1 (5 bases). The sequence came from an adult who received the AZD1222 COVID-19 vaccine. Here the sequenced sample was peripheral blood, taken 28 days after the second AZD1222 dose. In nucleotides, the CDR3 is TGTGCCAGCAGCCGTACAGGTGGAGAAGATGAGCAGTTCTTC. It translates to CASSRTGGEDEQFF.